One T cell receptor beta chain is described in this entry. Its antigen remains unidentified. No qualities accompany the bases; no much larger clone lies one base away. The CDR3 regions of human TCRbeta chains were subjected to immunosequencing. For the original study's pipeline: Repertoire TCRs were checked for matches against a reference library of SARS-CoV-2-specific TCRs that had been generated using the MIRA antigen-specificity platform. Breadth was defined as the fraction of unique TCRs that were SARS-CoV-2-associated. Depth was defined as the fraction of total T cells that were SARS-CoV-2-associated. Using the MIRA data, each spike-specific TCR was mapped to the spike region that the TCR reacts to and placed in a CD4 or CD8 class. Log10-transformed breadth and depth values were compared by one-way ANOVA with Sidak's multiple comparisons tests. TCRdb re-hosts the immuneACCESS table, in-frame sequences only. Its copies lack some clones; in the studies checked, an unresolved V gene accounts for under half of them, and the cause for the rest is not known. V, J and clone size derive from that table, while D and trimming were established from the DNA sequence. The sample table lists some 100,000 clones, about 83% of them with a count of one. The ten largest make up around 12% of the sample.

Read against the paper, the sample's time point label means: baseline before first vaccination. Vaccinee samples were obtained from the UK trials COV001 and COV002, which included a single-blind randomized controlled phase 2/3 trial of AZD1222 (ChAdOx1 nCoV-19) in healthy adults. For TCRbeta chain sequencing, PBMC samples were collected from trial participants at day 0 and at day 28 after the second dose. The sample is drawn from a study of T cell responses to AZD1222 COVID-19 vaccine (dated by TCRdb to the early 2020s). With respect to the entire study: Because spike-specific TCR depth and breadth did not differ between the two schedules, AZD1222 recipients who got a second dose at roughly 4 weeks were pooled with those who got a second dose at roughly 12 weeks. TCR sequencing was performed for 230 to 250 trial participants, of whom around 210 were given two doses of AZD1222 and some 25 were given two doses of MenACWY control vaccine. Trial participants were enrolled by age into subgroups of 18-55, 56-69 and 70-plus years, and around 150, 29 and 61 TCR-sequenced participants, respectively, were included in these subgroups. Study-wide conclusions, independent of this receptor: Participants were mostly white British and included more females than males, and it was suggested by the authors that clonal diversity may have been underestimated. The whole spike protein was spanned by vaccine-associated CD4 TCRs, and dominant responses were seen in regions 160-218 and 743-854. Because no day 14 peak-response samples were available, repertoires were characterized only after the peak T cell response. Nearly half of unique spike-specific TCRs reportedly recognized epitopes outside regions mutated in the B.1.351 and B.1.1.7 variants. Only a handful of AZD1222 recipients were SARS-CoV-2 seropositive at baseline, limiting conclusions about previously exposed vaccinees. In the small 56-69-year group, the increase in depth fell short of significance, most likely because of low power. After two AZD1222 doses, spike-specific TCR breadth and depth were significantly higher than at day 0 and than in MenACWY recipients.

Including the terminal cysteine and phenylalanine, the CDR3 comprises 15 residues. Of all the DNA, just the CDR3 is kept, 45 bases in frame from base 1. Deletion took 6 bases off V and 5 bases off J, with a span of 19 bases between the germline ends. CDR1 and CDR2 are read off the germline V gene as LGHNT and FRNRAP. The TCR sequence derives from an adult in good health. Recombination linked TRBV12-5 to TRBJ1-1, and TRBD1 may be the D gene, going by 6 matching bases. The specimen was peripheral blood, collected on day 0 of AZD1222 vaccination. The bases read TGTGCTAGTGGCCGATCCACAGGGCAAGGGACTGAAGCTTTCTTT. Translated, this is CASGRSTGQGTEAFF.